This T cell receptor (beta chain) stems from a study of T cell changes during pregnancy in multiple sclerosis (dated by TCRdb to the late 2010s). At the level of the whole study: The study looked at changes in the T cell repertoire across pregnancy in women with multiple sclerosis.

The library was produced with the immunoSEQ multiplex PCR assay. The immuneACCESS repertoire file appears here via TCRdb, limited to in-frame rearrangements. These files lack a portion of the clones; in checked studies, under half of the deficit traces to unresolved V genes, and the cause of the others is not known. The sample table shows under 85,000 clones, and roughly nine tenths are seen once. The top ten hold more than 8% of the sample. Germline trimming: 4 bases from V, 2 bases from J; junction bases outside gene matches: 5. CDR1 and CDR2 were assigned from the germline V gene as SNHLY and FYNNEI. CDR3 length: 15 amino acids, cysteine to phenylalanine. Kept here is only the CDR3 DNA, which spans 45 bases and is read in frame from base 1. This clone was detected only once. Its antigen remains undetermined. No per-base quality is available; no much larger clone lies one base away.

The rearrangement combines TRBV2 with TRBJ2-1, with TRBD2 matching 7 junction bases. The TCR originated in a female donor in good health, enrolled as a control in a pregnancy study. The source was peripheral blood, collected after pregnancy. Here the CDR3 is given as CASSAGGGAYNEQFF. The DNA sequence is as follows: TGTGCCAGCAGTGCCGGCGGGGGAGCCTACAATGAGCAGTTCTTC.